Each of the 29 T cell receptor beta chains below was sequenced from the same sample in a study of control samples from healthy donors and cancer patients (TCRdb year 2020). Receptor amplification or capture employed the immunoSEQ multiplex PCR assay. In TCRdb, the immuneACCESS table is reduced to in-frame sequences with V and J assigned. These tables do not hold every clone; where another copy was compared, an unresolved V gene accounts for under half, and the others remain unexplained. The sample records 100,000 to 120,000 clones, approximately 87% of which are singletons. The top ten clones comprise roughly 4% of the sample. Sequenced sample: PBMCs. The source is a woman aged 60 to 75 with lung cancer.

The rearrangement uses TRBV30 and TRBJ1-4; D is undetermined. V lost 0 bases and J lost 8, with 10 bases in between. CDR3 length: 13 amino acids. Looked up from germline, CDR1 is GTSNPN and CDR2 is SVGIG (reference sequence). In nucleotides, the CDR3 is TGTGCCTGGAGTGTACGAAGTAGGGAAAAACTGTTTTTT. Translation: CAWSVRSREKLFF.

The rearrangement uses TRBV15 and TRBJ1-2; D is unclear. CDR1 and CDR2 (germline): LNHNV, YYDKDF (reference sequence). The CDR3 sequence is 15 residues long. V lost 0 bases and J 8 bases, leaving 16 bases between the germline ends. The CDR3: CATSRDWADRRGYTF. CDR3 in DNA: TGTGCCACCAGCAGAGATTGGGCGGACCGAAGAGGCTACACCTTC.

Written as DNA, the CDR3 is TGTGCCAGCAGTTACTCACAGAATAGCAATCAGCCCCAGCATTTT. It encodes CASSYSQNSNQPQHF. The V and J genes are TRBV6-5 and TRBJ1-5, with D hard to call. Germline lookup yields CDR1 MNHEY and CDR2 SVGAGI. The CDR3 extends over 15 amino acids. Trimming took off 0 bases at V and 0 bases at J, with 6 bases between the two ends.

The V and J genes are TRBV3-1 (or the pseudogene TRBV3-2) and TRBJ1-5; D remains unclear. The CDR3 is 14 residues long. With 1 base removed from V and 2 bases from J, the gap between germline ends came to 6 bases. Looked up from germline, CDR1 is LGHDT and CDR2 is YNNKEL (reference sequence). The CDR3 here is CASSQAAGNQPQHF. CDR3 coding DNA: TGTGCCAGCAGCCAAGCGGCAGGCAATCAGCCCCAGCATTTT.

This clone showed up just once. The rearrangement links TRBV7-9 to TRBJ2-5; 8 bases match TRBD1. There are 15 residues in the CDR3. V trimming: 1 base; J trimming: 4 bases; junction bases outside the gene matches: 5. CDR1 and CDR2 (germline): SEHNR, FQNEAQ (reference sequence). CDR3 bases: TGTGCCAGCAGCTTAGGTTCAACAGGGGGAGAGACCCAGTACTTC. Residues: CASSLGSTGGETQYF.

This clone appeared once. The CDR3 here is CASSYQEQGRGYTF. CDR3 in DNA: TGTGCCAGCAGTTATCAAGAGCAGGGTCGTGGCTACACCTTC. The chain has TRBV6-6 and TRBJ1-2, with D tentatively TRBD1 (5 bases). CDR3 length equals 14 residues. The germline V gene encodes CDR1 MNHNY and CDR2 SVGAGI (reference sequence). Between the trimmed V and J ends, which lost 3 bases and 7 bases, there was a span of 15 bases.

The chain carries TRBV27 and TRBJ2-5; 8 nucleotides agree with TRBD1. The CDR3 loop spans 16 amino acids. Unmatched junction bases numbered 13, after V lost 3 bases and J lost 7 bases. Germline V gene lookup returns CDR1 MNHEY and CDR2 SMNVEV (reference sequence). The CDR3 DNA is TGTGCCAGCAGTTTCCTCGGACAGGGAAAGGAGGGGACCCAGTACTTC. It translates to CASSFLGQGKEGTQYF.

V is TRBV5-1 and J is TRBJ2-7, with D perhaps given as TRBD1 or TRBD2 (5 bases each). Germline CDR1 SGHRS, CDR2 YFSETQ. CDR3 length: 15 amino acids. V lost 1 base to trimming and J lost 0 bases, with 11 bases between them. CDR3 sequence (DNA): TGCGCCAGCAGCTTGAATCAGGGACCCTCCTACGAGCAGTACTTC. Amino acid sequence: CASSLNQGPSYEQYF. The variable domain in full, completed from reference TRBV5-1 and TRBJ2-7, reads KAGVTQTPRYLIKTRGQQVTLSCSPISGHRSVSWYQQTPGQGLQFLFEYFSETQRNKGNFPGRFSGRQFSNSRSEMNVSTLELGDSALYLCASSLNQGPSYEQYFGPGTRLTVT.

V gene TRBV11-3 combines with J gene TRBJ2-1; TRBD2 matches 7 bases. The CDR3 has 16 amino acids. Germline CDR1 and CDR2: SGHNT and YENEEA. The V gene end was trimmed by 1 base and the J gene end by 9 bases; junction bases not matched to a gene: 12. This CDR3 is CASSLASKREIGEQFF. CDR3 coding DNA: TGTGCCAGCAGCTTAGCTTCCAAGCGGGAAATCGGTGAGCAGTTCTTC. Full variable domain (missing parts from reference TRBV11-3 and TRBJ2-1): EAGVVQSPRYKIIEKKQPVAFWCNPISGHNTLYWYLQNLGQGPELLIRYENEEAVDDSQLPKDRFSAERLKGVDSTLKIQPAELGDSAVYLCASSLASKREIGEQFFGPGTRLTVL.

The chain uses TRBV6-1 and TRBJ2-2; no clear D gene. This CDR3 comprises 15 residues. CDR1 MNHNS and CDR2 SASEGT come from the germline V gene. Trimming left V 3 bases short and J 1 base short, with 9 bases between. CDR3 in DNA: TGTGCCAGCAGTGAGTACGGCTTGAACACCGGGGAGCTGTTTTTT. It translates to CASSEYGLNTGELFF.

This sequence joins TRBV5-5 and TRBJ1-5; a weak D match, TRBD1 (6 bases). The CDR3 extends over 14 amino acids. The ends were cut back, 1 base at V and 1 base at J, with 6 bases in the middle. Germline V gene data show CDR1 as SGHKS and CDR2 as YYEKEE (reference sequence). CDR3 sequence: CASSLQGSNQPQHF. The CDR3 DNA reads TGTGCCAGCAGCTTGCAGGGGAGCAATCAGCCCCAGCATTTT.

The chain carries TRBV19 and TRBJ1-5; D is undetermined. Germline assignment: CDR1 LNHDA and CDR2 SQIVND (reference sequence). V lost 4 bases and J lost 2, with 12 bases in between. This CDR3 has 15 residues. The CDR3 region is CASSSRAAGNQPQHF. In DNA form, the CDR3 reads TGTGCCAGTAGTAGTCGGGCTGCAGGCAATCAGCCCCAGCATTTT.

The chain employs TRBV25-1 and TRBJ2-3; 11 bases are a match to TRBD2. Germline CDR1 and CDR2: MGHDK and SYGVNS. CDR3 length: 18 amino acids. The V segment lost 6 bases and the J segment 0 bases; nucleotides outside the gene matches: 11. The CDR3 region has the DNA TGTGCCAGCAGCCCTCCGGGACTAGCGGCATGGAGCACAGATACGCAGTATTTT. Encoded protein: CASSPPGLAAWSTDTQYF.

In DNA, the CDR3 is TGTGCCAGCAGCGTACAGGGGAGGGATTCACCCCTCCACTTT. Translated, it gives CASSVQGRDSPLHF. This chain links TRBV9 with TRBJ1-6, with D maybe TRBD1 (6 bases). Germline V CDR1 and CDR2: SGDLS, YYNGEE. The CDR3 has 14 amino acids. V lost 1 base and J lost 8, with 10 bases in between.

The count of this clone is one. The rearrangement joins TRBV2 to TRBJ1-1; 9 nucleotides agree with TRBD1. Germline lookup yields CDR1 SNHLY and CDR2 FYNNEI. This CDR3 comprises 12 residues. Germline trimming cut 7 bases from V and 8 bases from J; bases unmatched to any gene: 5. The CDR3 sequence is CASTWTGEEAFF. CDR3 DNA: TGTGCCAGCACTTGGACAGGGGAAGAAGCTTTCTTT.

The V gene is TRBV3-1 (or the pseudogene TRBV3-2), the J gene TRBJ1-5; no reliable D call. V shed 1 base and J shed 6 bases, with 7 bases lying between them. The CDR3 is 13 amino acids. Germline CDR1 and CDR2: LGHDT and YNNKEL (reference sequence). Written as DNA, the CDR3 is TGTGCCAGCAGCCAAGCGTACGTTCAGCCCCAGCATTTT. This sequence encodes CASSQAYVQPQHF.

The CDR3 coding sequence is TGTGCCAGCAGAGGGGACCTGGGGGCTTATAATTCACCCCTCCACTTT. Translated, it gives CASRGDLGAYNSPLHF. V usage is TRBV28 and J usage is TRBJ1-6, with a weak D call TRBD1 (6 bases). CDR3 length equals 16 residues. Trimming stripped 6 bases from V and 4 bases from J, with 16 bases between. The V gene's germline CDR1 is MDHEN and CDR2 SYDVKM.

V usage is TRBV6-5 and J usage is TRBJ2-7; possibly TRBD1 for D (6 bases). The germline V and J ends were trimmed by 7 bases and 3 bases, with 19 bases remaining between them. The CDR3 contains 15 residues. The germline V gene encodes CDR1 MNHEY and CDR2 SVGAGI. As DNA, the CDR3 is TGTGCCAGCATCCCCAGGGGTCCCTCTTACTACGAGCAGTACTTC. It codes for CASIPRGPSYYEQYF.

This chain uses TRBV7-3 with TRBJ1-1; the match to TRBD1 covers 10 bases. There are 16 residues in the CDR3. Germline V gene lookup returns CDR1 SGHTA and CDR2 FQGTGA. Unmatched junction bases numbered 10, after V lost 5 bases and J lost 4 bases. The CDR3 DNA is TGTGCCAGCAGCCCCCAACCCGGGACAGGGGCCACTGAAGCTTTCTTT. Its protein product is CASSPQPGTGATEAFF.

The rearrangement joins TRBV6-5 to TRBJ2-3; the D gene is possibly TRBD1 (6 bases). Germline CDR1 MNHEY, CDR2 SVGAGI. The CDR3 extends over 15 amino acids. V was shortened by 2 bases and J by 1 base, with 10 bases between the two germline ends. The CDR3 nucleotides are TGTGCCAGCAGTTACGGGCAGGGGCGCACAGATACGCAGTATTTT. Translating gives CASSYGQGRTDTQYF.

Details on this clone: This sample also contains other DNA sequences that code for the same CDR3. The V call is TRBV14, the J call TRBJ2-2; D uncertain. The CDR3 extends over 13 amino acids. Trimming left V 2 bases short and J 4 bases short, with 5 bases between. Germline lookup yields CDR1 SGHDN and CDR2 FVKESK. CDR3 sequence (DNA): TGTGCCAGCAGCCAACAAGGCACCGGGGAGCTGTTTTTT. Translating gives CASSQQGTGELFF.

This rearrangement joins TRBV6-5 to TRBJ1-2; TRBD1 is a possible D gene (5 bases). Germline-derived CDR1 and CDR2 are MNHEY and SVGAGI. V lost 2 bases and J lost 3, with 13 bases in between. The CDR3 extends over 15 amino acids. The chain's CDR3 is CASSYVGGGDYGYTF. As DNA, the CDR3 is TGTGCCAGCAGTTACGTTGGGGGAGGGGACTATGGCTACACCTTC.

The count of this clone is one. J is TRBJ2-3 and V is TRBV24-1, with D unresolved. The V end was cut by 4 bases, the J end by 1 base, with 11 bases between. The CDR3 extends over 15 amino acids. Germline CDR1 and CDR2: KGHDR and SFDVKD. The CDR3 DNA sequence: TGTGCCACCAGTGACGGGTCGGTGGGCACAGATACGCAGTATTTT. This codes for CATSDGSVGTDTQYF.

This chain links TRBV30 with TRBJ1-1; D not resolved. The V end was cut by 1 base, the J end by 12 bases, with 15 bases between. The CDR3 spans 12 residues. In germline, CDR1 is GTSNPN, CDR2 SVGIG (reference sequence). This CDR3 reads CAWSGPGQGPFF. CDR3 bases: TGTGCCTGGAGTGGTCCAGGCCAAGGCCCTTTCTTT. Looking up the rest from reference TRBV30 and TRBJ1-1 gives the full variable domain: SQTIHQWPATLVQPVGSPLSLECTVEGTSNPNLYWYRQAAGRGLQLLFYSVGIGQISSEVPQNLSASRPQDRQFILSSKKLLLSDSGFYLCAWSGPGQGPFFGQGTRLTVV.

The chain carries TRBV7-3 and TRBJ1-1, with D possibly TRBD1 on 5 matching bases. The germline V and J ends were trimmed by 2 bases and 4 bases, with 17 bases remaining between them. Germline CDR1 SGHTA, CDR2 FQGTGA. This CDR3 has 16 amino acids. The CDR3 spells CASSLRSGQEGTEAFF. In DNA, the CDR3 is TGTGCCAGCAGCTTACGGTCAGGACAAGAGGGCACTGAAGCTTTCTTT.

As DNA, the CDR3 is TGTGCCAGCAGTTTATCTACCGGGGGCAATGAGCAGTTCTTC. Its protein product is CASSLSTGGNEQFF. This rearrangement joins TRBV28 to TRBJ2-1; the D gene is possibly TRBD2 (6 bases). CDR3 size: 14 residues. V was trimmed by 1 base and J by 6 bases, leaving 10 bases between them. From germline, CDR1 is MDHEN and CDR2 SYDVKM.

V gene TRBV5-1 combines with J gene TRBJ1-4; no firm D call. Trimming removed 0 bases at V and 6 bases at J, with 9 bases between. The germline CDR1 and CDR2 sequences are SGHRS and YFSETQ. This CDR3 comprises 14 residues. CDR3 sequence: CASSLEGPHEKLFF. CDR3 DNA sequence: TGCGCCAGCAGCTTGGAAGGGCCGCATGAAAAACTGTTTTTT.

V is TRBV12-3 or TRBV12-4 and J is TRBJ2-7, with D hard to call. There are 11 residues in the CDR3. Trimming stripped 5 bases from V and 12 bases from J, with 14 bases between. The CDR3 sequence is CASSVGFGRYF. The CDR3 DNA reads TGTGCCAGCAGTGTTGGTTTTGGCCGGTACTTC.

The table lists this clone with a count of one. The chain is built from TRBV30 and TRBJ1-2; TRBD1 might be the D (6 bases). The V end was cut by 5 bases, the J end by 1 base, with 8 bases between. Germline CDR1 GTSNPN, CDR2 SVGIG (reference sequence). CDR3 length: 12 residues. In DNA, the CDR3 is TGTGCCTGGCAGGGGTTTAACTATGGCTACACCTTC. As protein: CAWQGFNYGYTF.